This TCR beta chain was identified in a study of T cell changes during pregnancy in multiple sclerosis. Only a few counts were recorded for this clone. The CDR3 has 13 residues. Germline assignment: CDR1 SNHLY and CDR2 FYNNEI. Trimming removed 4 bases from V and 4 bases from J, with 10 bases in between. The assay was immunoSEQ multiplex PCR, and TCRdb's table has in-frame clones only and misses some. The sample contains roughly 26,000 clones, approximately 92% of which appear only once. Source: CD8+ T cells from peripheral blood mononuclear cells, taken in the second trimester of pregnancy. The chain is built from TRBV2 and TRBJ1-1, with D perhaps matching TRBD1 (6 bases). This sequence originates from a female donor with multiple sclerosis, enrolled in a pregnancy study. The CDR3 DNA follows: TGTGCCAGCAGTGTAGGACAGCCCACTGAAGCTTTCTTT. It specifies CASSVGQPTEAFF.